This T cell receptor beta chain was sequenced in a study of regulatory dendritic cells for organ transplantation. General study points: Between individuals, the alloreactive memory CD8+ T cell pool differed considerably. Resting memory CD8+ T cells held the most alloreactive clonotypes. Naive CD4+ and CD8+ repertoires were highly diverse; memory CD8+ was most oligoclonal.

For this clone: Antigen specificity is unknown.

The ends were cut back, 0 bases at V and 3 bases at J, with 3 bases in the middle. The CDR3 consists of 13 residues. CDR1 MNHEY and CDR2 SVGAGI come from the germline V gene. This table comes from immunoSEQ multiplex PCR, and its TCRdb copy is limited to in-frame clones, with some not included. The repertoire holds under 45,000 clones, with roughly nine tenths as singletons. Sequenced sample: naive CD4+ T cells from blood. The subset was: CD45RA+ naive T cells. This receptor was identified in a human donor in good health. J is TRBJ1-3 and V is TRBV6-5, with no clear D. CDR3 sequence (DNA): TGTGCCAGCAGTTACTCGAGTGGAAACACCATATATTTT. It specifies CASSYSSGNTIYF.